Presented here are 27 T cell receptor beta chains from one specimen sequenced in a study of cytomegalovirus exposure and HLA in healthy donors. PCR used 60 Vbeta primers and 13 Jbeta primers. The data were produced by immunoSEQ multiplex PCR, yet TCRdb's version contains in-frame clones alone and is incomplete. The sample shows about 98,000 clones, roughly 76% of them seen only once. Sequencing input: PBMCs. The receptors originated from a man in his fifties in good health and CMV-seronegative.

This chain uses TRBV5-1 with TRBJ2-2; 7 bases are a match to TRBD2. Germline assignment: CDR1 SGHRS and CDR2 YFSETQ. V shed 0 bases and J 5 bases; nucleotides not matched to a gene: 4. This CDR3 region has 15 residues. The CDR3 here is CASSLEWRGTGELFF. CDR3 DNA: TGCGCCAGCAGCTTGGAGTGGCGGGGGACCGGGGAGCTGTTTTTT.

The chain links TRBV6-1 to TRBJ2-7; D not resolved. This CDR3 comprises 11 residues. Trimming left V 1 base short and J 10 bases short, with 8 bases between. Germline CDR1 MNHNS, CDR2 SASEGT. The CDR3 sequence is CASSEEQSQYF. The CDR3 DNA is TGTGCCAGCAGTGAAGAACAATCTCAGTACTTC.

The rearrangement joins TRBV25-1 to TRBJ1-2, with a tentative D call TRBD1 (6 bases). V lost 6 bases, J lost 0 bases, and 17 bases lay in between. The CDR3 sequence is 16 residues long. Germline values: CDR1 MGHDK, CDR2 SYGVNS. The DNA of the CDR3 is TGTGCCAGCAGCCCAGGGGCGGCAGGCGCTAACTATGGCTACACCTTC. This translates into CASSPGAAGANYGYTF.

V usage is TRBV6-5 and J usage is TRBJ2-1; possible D gene TRBD2, 6 bases. The CDR3 runs to 14 residues. Germline V gene sequence: CDR1 MNHEY, CDR2 SVGAGI. Deletions cut 2 bases from V and 3 bases from J, with 8 bases between. The CDR3 DNA follows: TGTGCCAGCAGTTACCTTAGCGGCTACAATGAGCAGTTCTTC. Amino acid sequence: CASSYLSGYNEQFF.

Only one count was recorded for this clone. This chain connects TRBV4-2 to TRBJ2-5, with 10 positions matching TRBD2. This CDR3 spans 18 amino acids. Germline V gene lookup returns CDR1 LGHNA and CDR2 YNFKEQ. V shed 1 base and J 2 bases; nucleotides not matched to a gene: 10. The CDR3 loop reads CASSQGEGASGGQETQYF. Here the CDR3 DNA reads TGTGCCAGCAGCCAAGGGGAAGGGGCTAGCGGGGGTCAAGAGACCCAGTACTTC.

The table lists this clone with a few counts. The V call is TRBV29-1, the J call TRBJ2-5, with D perhaps matching TRBD1 (6 bases). V lost 4 bases, J lost 0 bases, and 15 bases lay in between. CDR1 is SQVTM and CDR2 is ANQGSEA in the germline V gene. This CDR3 comprises 15 residues. Here the CDR3 DNA reads TGCAGCGTTGGCGCCCGAACAGGGTACCAAGAGACCCAGTACTTC. Translating gives CSVGARTGYQETQYF.

This sequence joins TRBV4-1 and TRBJ1-3; 9 nucleotides agree with TRBD1. Losses at the gene ends were 4 bases for V and 6 bases for J; bases not matched to a gene: 4. The CDR3 is 14 residues long. Germline values: CDR1 MGHRA, CDR2 YSYEKL. The CDR3: CASSLTGGPNTIYF. CDR3 DNA: TGCGCCAGCAGCCTAACAGGGGGCCCAAACACCATATATTTT.

This clone has a handful of counts. The genes are TRBV6-6 and TRBJ1-6, with a tentative D call TRBD1 (5 bases). Germline loops: CDR1 MNHNY, CDR2 SVGAGI (reference sequence). V gave up 6 bases and J gave up 4 bases, with 10 bases separating them. The CDR3 is made up of 14 amino acids. In nucleotides, the CDR3 is TGTGCCAGCAGCCCGGACACTTATAATTCACCCCTCCACTTT. The encoded protein is CASSPDTYNSPLHF.

This chain joins TRBV4-2 and TRBJ1-2; D is unclear. The V and J ends lost 1 base and 4 bases respectively, with 19 bases between them. The CDR3 extends over 17 amino acids. Germline V CDR1 and CDR2: LGHNA, YNFKEQ. The chain's CDR3 is CASSQAPPELSGYGYTF. Written as DNA, the CDR3 is TGTGCCAGCAGCCAAGCACCCCCTGAGCTAAGCGGCTATGGCTACACCTTC.

J is TRBJ2-3 and V is TRBV10-1; 7 bases match TRBD1. The CDR3 is 16 residues long. V lost 2 bases, J lost 1 base, and 6 bases stayed unmatched. Looked up from germline, CDR1 is WNHNN and CDR2 is SYGVQD (reference sequence). The CDR3, as DNA: TGCGCCAGCAGTGAGCCTCGACAGGGCGGCACAGATACGCAGTATTTT. Its protein product is CASSEPRQGGTDTQYF.

This clone was seen more than once but under ten times. The chain uses TRBV2 and TRBJ1-1; the D gene is possibly TRBD1 (6 bases). The CDR3 has 14 residues. CDR1 and CDR2 from the germline V gene are SNHLY and FYNNEI. Trimming shortened V by 7 bases and J by 4 bases, and 16 bases separated the two germline ends. The CDR3 protein is CASTEQGWATEAFF. The CDR3 bases are TGTGCCAGCACCGAACAGGGATGGGCCACTGAAGCTTTCTTT.

V is TRBV2 and J is TRBJ2-7; no definite D call. The germline V and J ends were trimmed by 11 bases and 4 bases, with 9 bases remaining between them. Germline-derived CDR1 and CDR2 are SNHLY and FYNNEI. The CDR3 extends over 10 amino acids. The chain's CDR3 is CAPGGYEQYF. DNA of the CDR3: TGTGCCCCCGGCGGTTACGAGCAGTACTTC.

The chain combines TRBV15 with TRBJ2-7, with a tentative D call TRBD1 (6 bases). Looked up from germline, CDR1 is LNHNV and CDR2 is YYDKDF (reference sequence). Trimming took off 2 bases at V and 4 bases at J, with 12 bases between the two ends. The CDR3 extends over 14 amino acids. The CDR3 DNA reads TGTGCCACCAGCAGATATACAGGGATTTACGAGCAGTACTTC. It specifies CATSRYTGIYEQYF.

The chain links TRBV5-1 to TRBJ1-2, with 8 nucleotides matching TRBD1. Germline V gene sequence: CDR1 SGHRS, CDR2 YFSETQ. The CDR3 spans 14 residues. The junction had 8 bases not matched to a gene; V was cut back by 2 bases and J by 8 bases. In DNA, the CDR3 is TGCGCCAGCAGCTTCCGACAGGGGAGGGGCGGCTACACCTTC. This translates into CASSFRQGRGGYTF.

This chain joins TRBV19 and TRBJ2-2, with 7 nucleotides matching TRBD1. The CDR3 totals 17 residues. Germline V gene data show CDR1 as LNHDA and CDR2 as SQIVND (reference sequence). V lost 4 bases, J lost 3 bases, and 11 bases stayed unmatched. The CDR3 DNA reads as TGTGCCAGTAGTACCCGAAACAGGGGTGGGTACACCGGGGAGCTGTTTTTT. It encodes CASSTRNRGGYTGELFF.

This clone was detected a few times. The rearrangement links TRBV10-1 to TRBJ2-3; the match to TRBD1 covers 9 bases. Trimming removed 5 bases from V and 4 bases from J; junction bases left unmatched: 16. CDR1 is WNHNN and CDR2 is SYGVQD in the germline V gene (reference sequence). The CDR3 totals 18 residues. CDR3 in DNA: TGCGCCAGCAGTCCGGGACAGGGTTCTAACAGAGTTTCAGATACGCAGTATTTT. This translates into CASSPGQGSNRVSDTQYF.

The chain has TRBV4-2 and TRBJ1-6; 9 nucleotides line up with TRBD1. The CDR3 consists of 16 residues. Per the germline V gene, CDR1 is LGHNA and CDR2 is YNFKEQ. After removal of 4 bases from V and 6 bases from J, the junction contained 7 bases not matched to a gene. In DNA form, the CDR3 reads TGTGCCAGCAGCCGCGAACAGGGGGCGAGTAATTCACCCCTCCACTTT. Its protein is CASSREQGASNSPLHF.

Only a few counts were recorded for this clone. The CDR3 sequence is CASSARVLAGGTDTQYF. The CDR3 DNA sequence: TGTGCCAGCAGCGCCCGGGTGCTAGCGGGGGGCACAGATACGCAGTATTTT. The J gene is TRBJ2-3, the V gene TRBV13, with TRBD2 identical over 10 bases. The CDR3 runs 17 residues. Germline CDR1 is PRHDT and CDR2 is FYEKMQ (reference sequence). The J segment lost 1 base and the V segment lost 5 bases, leaving 9 bases of the junction unmatched.

The CDR3 DNA sequence: TGTGCCATCTCCAGGGCGGATTCTACAGATACGCAGTATTTT. Translating gives CAISRADSTDTQYF. V and J are TRBV10-3 and TRBJ2-3; D is possibly TRBD1 (5 bases). CDR1 and CDR2 (germline): ENHRY, SYGVKD. This CDR3 region has 14 residues. V shed 8 bases and J shed 3 bases, with 15 bases lying between them.

This CDR3 reads CASSWGGTSSHEQYF. For the CDR3, the DNA is TGTGCCAGCAGCTGGGGGGGGACTAGTTCCCACGAGCAGTACTTC. The chain links TRBV5-4 to TRBJ2-7; 8 bases agree with TRBD2. This CDR3 region has 15 residues. The V gene end was trimmed by 3 bases and the J gene end by 5 bases; junction bases not matched to a gene: 10. In germline, CDR1 is SGHNT, CDR2 YYREEE (reference sequence).

Of note for this clone: At one of its ends the junction is not consistent with the germline gene, which may arise from a read error. V is TRBV14 and J is TRBJ1-3; 9 bases are shared with TRBD1. Germline CDR1 and CDR2: SGHDN and FVKESK. The CDR3 is 14 residues long. The CDR3 DNA reads TGTGCCAGCAGCCAGGAACAACAAGGGACAGGGTTTCCCTTT. It is translated as CASSQEQQGTGFPF.

This clone was counted a few times. The rearrangement links TRBV18 to TRBJ2-1, with a tentative D call TRBD2 (6 bases). Per germline, CDR1 KGHSH and CDR2 LQKENI. Trimming cost V 6 bases and J 5 bases, with 14 bases left between them. CDR3 length equals 14 residues. CDR3 sequence: CASSGGRSNNEQFF. The DNA for the CDR3 is TGTGCCAGCTCGGGGGGTAGAAGCAACAATGAGCAGTTCTTC.

The chain carries TRBV27 and TRBJ1-5; D ambiguous. Trimming cost V 1 base and J 4 bases, with 5 bases left between them. Germline values: CDR1 MNHEY, CDR2 SMNVEV (reference sequence). The CDR3 is 13 amino acids. CDR3 DNA sequence: TGTGCCAGCAGTTTATACCGGAATCAGCCCCAGCATTTT. As protein: CASSLYRNQPQHF.

This clone was counted a few times. This chain uses TRBV4-1 with TRBJ1-1, with a tentative D call TRBD1 (5 bases). The CDR3 is 13 amino acids. Per the germline V gene, CDR1 is MGHRA and CDR2 is YSYEKL. The V gene lost 5 bases and the J gene lost 4 bases, with 11 bases spanning the gap. The CDR3 is CASSLTGGTEAFF. For the CDR3, the DNA is TGCGCCAGCAGCTTAACGGGGGGCACTGAAGCTTTCTTT.

The chain carries TRBV10-3 and TRBJ2-3; 16 nucleotides line up with TRBD2. The CDR3 runs 19 residues. Unmatched junction bases numbered 6, after V lost 0 bases and J lost 3 bases. The germline V gene has CDR1 ENHRY and CDR2 SYGVKD. The CDR3 reads CAISESMGLAGGRTDTQYF. The CDR3 nucleotides read TGTGCCATCAGTGAGTCGATGGGACTAGCGGGAGGGCGGACAGATACGCAGTATTTT.

The chain links TRBV10-3 to TRBJ2-7; 13 nucleotides agree with TRBD2. The CDR3 has 17 amino acids. The germline CDR1 and CDR2 sequences are ENHRY and SYGVKD. V gave up 3 bases and J gave up 4 bases; unmatched junction bases: 9. CDR3 in amino acids: CAISDPGTSGMRYEQYF. DNA for the CDR3: TGTGCCATCAGTGACCCCGGGACTAGCGGGATGAGATACGAGCAGTACTTC.

This clone was observed a few times. The chain has TRBV5-4 and TRBJ2-3; the match to TRBD2 covers 10 bases. V lost 4 bases and J lost 0; bases outside the gene matches: 5. Germline V lookup: CDR1 SGHNT, CDR2 YYREEE (reference sequence). This CDR3 region has 16 residues. The DNA of the CDR3 is TGTGCCAGCAGCCAACGACTAGCGGGTAGCACAGATACGCAGTATTTT. Its protein product is CASSQRLAGSTDTQYF. The whole variable domain, remainder taken from reference TRBV5-4 and TRBJ2-3, is ETGVTQSPTHLIKTRGQQVTLRCSSQSGHNTVSWYQQALGQGPQFIFQYYREEENGRGNFPPRFSGLQFPNYSSELNVNALELDDSALYLCASSQRLAGSTDTQYFGPGTRLTVL.